Sequencing of this T cell receptor (beta chain) was carried out in a study of STAT5B mutations in CD4+ large granular lymphocyte leukemia. General study results and limits: Compared with healthy controls (2/35), patient top clones favored TRBV06 (8/27). Main leukemic clonotypes were patient-specific, but roughly 25% appeared at low frequency elsewhere.

V lost 5 bases, J lost 3 bases, and 13 bases lay in between. The CDR3 spans 15 residues. CDR1 and CDR2 from the germline V gene are SGHTA and FQGNSA. This clone was observed a single time. Its antigen is unidentified. This was a survey-level run. Libraries were prepared by immunoSEQ multiplex PCR; TCRdb keeps only in-frame clonotypes and omits some of them. Of more than 45,000 clones detected, roughly three quarters appear once; the ten largest clones hold more than 1.5%. Buffy coats from healthy blood donors served as controls. The V and J genes are TRBV7-2 and TRBJ2-2; TRBD1 is a possible D gene (6 bases). The specimen was CD4+ T cells from blood buffy coats. The sequence came from a human donor in good health. The CDR3 region is CASSDFTGYTGELFF. In DNA, the CDR3 is TGTGCCAGCAGCGACTTTACAGGGTACACCGGGGAGCTGTTTTTT. Variable domain in full (rest from reference TRBV7-2 and TRBJ2-2): GAGVSQSPSNKVTEKGKDVELRCDPISGHTALYWYRQSLGQGLEFLIYFQGNSAPDKSGLPSDRFSAERTGGSVSTLTIQRTQQEDSAVYLCASSDFTGYTGELFFGEGSRLTVL.